A selection of T cell receptor beta chains follows, all from one sample in a study of control samples from healthy donors and cancer patients. Here immunoSEQ multiplex PCR was the method, and the copy in TCRdb shows in-frame clones only, minus some. The data hold over 150,000 clones, with 90% to 95% observed a single time. Sample: blood. The receptors were gathered from a woman aged 18-35 years in good health. Each CDR3 is given with its conserved first and last residue.

len: 11; v_gene: TRBV2; j_gene: TRBJ1-2; CDR3aa: CASENRDGYTF
len: 19; v_gene: TRBV28; j_gene: TRBJ2-3; CDR3aa: CASTSFGLAGYSSTDTQYF
len: 12; v_gene: TRBV7-9; j_gene: TRBJ1-5; CDR3aa: CASSLTGQPQHF
len: 13; v_gene: TRBV24-1; j_gene: TRBJ1-4; CDR3aa: CATRQGTDEKLFF
len: 15; v_gene: TRBV18; j_gene: TRBJ1-5; CDR3aa: CASSPPGTAVGPQHF
len: 14; v_gene: TRBV7-2; j_gene: TRBJ1-2; CDR3aa: CASSTDRVGYGYTF
len: 15; v_gene: TRBV15; j_gene: TRBJ1-2; CDR3aa: CATSAVHATGHGYTF
len: 14; v_gene: TRBV6-5; j_gene: TRBJ2-6; CDR3aa: CASQRSSGANVLTF
len: 15; v_gene: TRBV19; j_gene: TRBJ1-5; CDR3aa: CASSITGLSNQPQHF
len: 16; v_gene: TRBV24-1; j_gene: TRBJ2-2; CDR3aa: CATSDLYRANTGELFF
len: 13; v_gene: TRBV13; j_gene: TRBJ1-5; CDR3aa: CASSADLNQPQHF
len: 16; v_gene: TRBV13; j_gene: TRBJ2-7; CDR3aa: CASSLDAEGRENEQYF
len: 14; v_gene: TRBV4-2; j_gene: TRBJ1-5; CDR3aa: CASSQDSGLQPQHF
len: 14; v_gene: TRBV19; j_gene: TRBJ2-3; CDR3aa: CASSSTTSTDTQYF
len: 15; v_gene: TRBV14; j_gene: TRBJ2-5; CDR3aa: CASSQASGGGETQYF
len: 13; v_gene: TRBV10-2; j_gene: TRBJ1-2; CDR3aa: CASSERRDYGYTF
len: 13; v_gene: TRBV7-3; j_gene: TRBJ2-2; CDR3aa: CASSSWTGGELFF
len: 15; v_gene: TRBV2; j_gene: TRBJ2-6; CDR3aa: CASSDSYSGANVLTF
len: 14; v_gene: TRBV2; j_gene: TRBJ1-2; CDR3aa: CASLRERVDYGYTF
len: 17; v_gene: TRBV11-2; j_gene: TRBJ1-4; CDR3aa: CASSPRTGRATNEKLFF
len: 14; v_gene: TRBV11-2; j_gene: TRBJ1-3; CDR3aa: CASSPGRSGNTIYF
len: 14; v_gene: TRBV6-6; j_gene: TRBJ1-2; CDR3aa: CASSYGQGTYGYTF
len: 12; v_gene: TRBV2; j_gene: TRBJ2-3; CDR3aa: CASSQSTDTQYF
len: 12; v_gene: TRBV2; j_gene: TRBJ2-7; CDR3aa: CASRGQGYEQYF